These T cell receptor beta chains were read from a single sample in a study of regulatory T cells in long-lasting Graves disease. Each CDR3 protein is one row after TCRdb ran MiXCR on the multiplex PCR reads. The sample carries over 450,000 distinct CDR3 sequences, around 12% recorded once. This same sample was also part of a study on T cells in Graves' hyperthyroidism and ophthalmopathy.

Sequences were derived from peripheral blood mononuclear cells (PBMCs), sampled at new diagnosis, from a patient treated with antithyroid drugs. All receptors come from a woman in her 30s with Graves disease. Each CDR3 is given with its conserved first and last residue. The D gene is left open where the match is weak. Clone size is shown for a subset of rows, as once, few, many or a class of expanded clone.

CDR3 length,V gene,J gene,D gene,clone size,CDR3 protein,CDR3 DNA
16,TRBV7-9,TRBJ2-1,TRBD1,many,CASRNPVGDRYNEQFF,TGTGCCAGCAGGAATCCCGTGGGGGACAGATACAATGAGCAGTTCTTC
15,TRBV6-1,TRBJ1-5,TRBD1,NA,CASSQGAAGRQPQHF,TGTGCCAGCTCTCAGGGGGCCGCGGGTAGACAGCCCCAGCATTTT
15,TRBV29-1,TRBJ1-1,TRBD1,NA,CSVVRHGQGRTEAFF,TGCAGCGTTGTACGACACGGACAGGGGAGGACTGAAGCTTTCTTT
15,TRBV7-3,TRBJ2-1,TRBD2,many,CASSTLGLAGNEQFF,TGTGCCAGCAGCACGCTAGGACTAGCGGGCAATGAGCAGTTCTTC
11,TRBV12-5,TRBJ1-1,NA,NA,CASAILGLAFF,TGTGCTAGTGCTATCCTAGGTCTAGCTTTCTTT
16,TRBV11-2,TRBJ2-2,TRBD2,many,CASSESGRGWTGELFF,TGTGCCAGCAGCGAAAGCGGGAGGGGCTGGACCGGGGAGCTGTTTTTT
14,TRBV19,TRBJ1-2,NA,many,CATEGPPGGYGYTF,TGTGCCACCGAGGGCCCTCCCGGCGGCTATGGCTACACCTTC
15,TRBV12-3/TRBV12-4,TRBJ1-5,TRBD1,few,CASSPQGGVNQPQHF,TGTGCCAGCAGTCCTCAGGGGGGGGTCAATCAGCCCCAGCATTTT
16,TRBV11-3,TRBJ2-1,TRBD2,many,CASSWWLAGSYNEQFF,TGTGCCAGCAGCTGGTGGCTAGCGGGGTCCTACAATGAGCAGTTCTTC
15,TRBV20-1,TRBJ1-6,TRBD1,many,CSATRPDRGRSPLHF,TGCAGTGCTACGCGTCCGGACAGGGGCAGATCACCCCTCCACTTT
12,TRBV10-3,TRBJ1-6,TRBD1,few,CAIGTGRSPLHF,TGTGCCATCGGGACAGGGAGATCACCCCTCCACTTT
14,TRBV28,TRBJ2-3,NA,many,CASSLGGIADTQYF,TGTGCCAGCAGTTTGGGCGGGATCGCAGATACGCAGTATTTT
14,TRBV11-2,TRBJ2-1,NA,many,CASSSLVRVNEQFF,TGTGCCAGCAGCTCCCTAGTGAGGGTGAATGAGCAGTTCTTC
14,TRBV9,TRBJ2-2,TRBD2,NA,CASSVGTRPGELFF,TGTGCCAGCAGCGTCGGGACTAGGCCCGGGGAGCTGTTTTTT
14,TRBV10-3,TRBJ1-6,NA,many,CAISVNRLNSPLHF,TGTGCCATCAGTGTTAACAGGCTTAATTCACCCCTCCACTTT
14,TRBV6-1,TRBJ2-5,TRBD1,NA,CTSRGGQGGETQYF,TGTACCAGCAGAGGCGGACAGGGCGGAGAGACCCAGTACTTC
13,TRBV6-1,TRBJ1-1,NA,many,CASSNGDYTEAFF,TGTGCCAGCAGCAACGGGGATTACACTGAAGCTTTCTTT
14,TRBV28,TRBJ2-2,TRBD2,few,CASLSGINTGELFF,TGTGCCAGTCTTAGCGGGATAAACACCGGGGAGCTGTTTTTT
13,TRBV6-2/TRBV6-3,TRBJ2-2,NA,NA,CASSYFVGGELFF,TGTGCCAGCAGTTACTTTGTGGGGGGGGAGCTGTTTTTT
15,TRBV6-1,TRBJ1-3,NA,NA,CASSDSGYSGNTIYF,TGTGCCAGCAGTGATTCGGGATACTCTGGAAACACCATATATTTT